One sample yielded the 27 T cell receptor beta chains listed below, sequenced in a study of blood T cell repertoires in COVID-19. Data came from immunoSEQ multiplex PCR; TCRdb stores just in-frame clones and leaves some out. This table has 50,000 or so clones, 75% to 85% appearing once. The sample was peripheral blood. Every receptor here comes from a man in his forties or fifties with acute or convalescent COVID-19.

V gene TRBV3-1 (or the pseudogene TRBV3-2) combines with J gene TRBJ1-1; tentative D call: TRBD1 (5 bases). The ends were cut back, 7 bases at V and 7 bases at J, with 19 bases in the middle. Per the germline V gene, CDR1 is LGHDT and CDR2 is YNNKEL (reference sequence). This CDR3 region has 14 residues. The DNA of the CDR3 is TGTGCCAGCAACTCTCTAACGGTTCAGGGTGAAGCTTTCTTT. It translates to CASNSLTVQGEAFF.

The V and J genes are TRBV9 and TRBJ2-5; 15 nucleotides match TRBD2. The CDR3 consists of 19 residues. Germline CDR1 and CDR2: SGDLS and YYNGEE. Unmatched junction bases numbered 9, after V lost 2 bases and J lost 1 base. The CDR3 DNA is TGTGCCAGCAGCGTTTCCGGGACTAGCGGGGGGTTACCCCAAGAGACCCAGTACTTC. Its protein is CASSVSGTSGGLPQETQYF.

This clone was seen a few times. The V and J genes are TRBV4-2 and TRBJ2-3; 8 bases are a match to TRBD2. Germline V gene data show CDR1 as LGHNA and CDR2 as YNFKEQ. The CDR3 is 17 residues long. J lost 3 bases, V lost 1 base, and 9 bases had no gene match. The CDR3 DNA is TGTGCCAGCAGCCAAGGGTCGTCCTCGGGGGGGACAGATACGCAGTATTTT. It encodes CASSQGSSSGGTDTQYF.

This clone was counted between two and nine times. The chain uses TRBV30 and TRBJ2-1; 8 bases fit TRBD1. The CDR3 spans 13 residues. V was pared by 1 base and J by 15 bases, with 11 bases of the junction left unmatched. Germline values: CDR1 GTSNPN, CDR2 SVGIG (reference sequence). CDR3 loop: CAWSAGTGYSPFF. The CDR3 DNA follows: TGTGCCTGGAGTGCCGGGACAGGTTATTCGCCGTTCTTC. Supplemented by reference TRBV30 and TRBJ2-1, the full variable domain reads SQTIHQWPATLVQPVGSPLSLECTVEGTSNPNLYWYRQAAGRGLQLLFYSVGIGQISSEVPQNLSASRPQDRQFILSSKKLLLSDSGFYLCAWSAGTGYSPFFGPGTRLTVL.

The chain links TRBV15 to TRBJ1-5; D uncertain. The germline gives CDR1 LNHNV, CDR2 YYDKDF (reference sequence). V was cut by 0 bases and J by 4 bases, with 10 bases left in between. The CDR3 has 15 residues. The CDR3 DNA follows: TGTGCCACCAGCAGAGATGGGAGGATAAATCAGCCCCAGCATTTT. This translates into CATSRDGRINQPQHF.

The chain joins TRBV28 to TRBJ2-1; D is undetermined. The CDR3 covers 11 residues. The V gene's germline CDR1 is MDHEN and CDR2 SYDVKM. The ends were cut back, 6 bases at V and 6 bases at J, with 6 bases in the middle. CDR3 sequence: CASSLRNEQFF. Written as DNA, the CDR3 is TGTGCCAGCAGCCTCCGCAATGAGCAGTTCTTC. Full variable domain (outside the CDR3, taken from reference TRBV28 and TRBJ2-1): DVKVTQSSRYLVKRTGEKVFLECVQDMDHENMFWYRQDPGLGLRLIYFSYDVKMKEKGDIPEGYSVSREKKERFSLILESASTNQTSMYLCASSLRNEQFFGPGTRLTVL.

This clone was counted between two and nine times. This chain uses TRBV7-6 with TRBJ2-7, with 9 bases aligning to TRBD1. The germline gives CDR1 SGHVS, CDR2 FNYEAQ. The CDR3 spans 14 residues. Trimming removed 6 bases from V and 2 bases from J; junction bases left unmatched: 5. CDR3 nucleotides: TGTGCCAGCAGTCCCGGGACAGGGACCTACGAGCAGTACTTC. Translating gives CASSPGTGTYEQYF.

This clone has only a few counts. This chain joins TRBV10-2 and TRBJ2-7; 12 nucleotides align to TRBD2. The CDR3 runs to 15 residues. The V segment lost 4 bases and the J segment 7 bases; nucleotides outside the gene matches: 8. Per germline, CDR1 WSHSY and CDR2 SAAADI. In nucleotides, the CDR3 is TGCGCCAGCAGTGCCCTAGCGGGAGGGCCTCAGGAGCAGTACTTC. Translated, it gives CASSALAGGPQEQYF.

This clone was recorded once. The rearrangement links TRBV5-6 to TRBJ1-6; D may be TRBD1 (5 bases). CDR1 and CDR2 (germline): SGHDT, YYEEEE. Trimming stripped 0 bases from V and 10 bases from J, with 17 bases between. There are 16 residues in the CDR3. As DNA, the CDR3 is TGTGCCAGCAGCTTGGCTGGTCAGGGATTAGGGTCACCCCTCCACTTT. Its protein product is CASSLAGQGLGSPLHF. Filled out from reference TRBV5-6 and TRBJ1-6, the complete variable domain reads DAGVTQSPTHLIKTRGQQVTLRCSPKSGHDTVSWYQQALGQGPQFIFQYYEEEERQRGNFPDRFSGHQFPNYSSELNVNALLLGDSALYLCASSLAGQGLGSPLHFGNGTRLTVT.

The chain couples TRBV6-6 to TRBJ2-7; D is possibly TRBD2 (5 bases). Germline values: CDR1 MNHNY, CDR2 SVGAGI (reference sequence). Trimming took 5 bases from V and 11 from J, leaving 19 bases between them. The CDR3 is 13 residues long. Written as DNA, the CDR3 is TGTGCCAGCAGTCCGCCCGAGGGTCGTGTGGAGTACTTC. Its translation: CASSPPEGRVEYF.

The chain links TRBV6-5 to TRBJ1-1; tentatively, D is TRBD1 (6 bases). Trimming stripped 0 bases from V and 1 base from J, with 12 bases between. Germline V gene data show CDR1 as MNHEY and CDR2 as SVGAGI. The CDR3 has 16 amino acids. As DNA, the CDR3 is TGTGCCAGCAGTTACTCAAACAGGGTGGAGAACACTGAAGCTTTCTTT. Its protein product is CASSYSNRVENTEAFF.

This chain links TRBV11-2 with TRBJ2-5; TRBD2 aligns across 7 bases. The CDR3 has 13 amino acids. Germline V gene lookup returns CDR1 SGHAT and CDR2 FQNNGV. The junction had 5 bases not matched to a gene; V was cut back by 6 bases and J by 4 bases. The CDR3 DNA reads TGTGCCAGCAGTAGAAGGGAGGGAGAGACCCAGTACTTC. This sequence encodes CASSRREGETQYF.

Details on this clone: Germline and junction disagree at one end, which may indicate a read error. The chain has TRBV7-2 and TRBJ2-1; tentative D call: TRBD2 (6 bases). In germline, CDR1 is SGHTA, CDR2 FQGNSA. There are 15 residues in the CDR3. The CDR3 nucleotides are TGTGCCAGCAGCTCGCGTAGAGCGGACTACAATGGGCAGTTCTTC. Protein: CASSSRRADYNGQFF.

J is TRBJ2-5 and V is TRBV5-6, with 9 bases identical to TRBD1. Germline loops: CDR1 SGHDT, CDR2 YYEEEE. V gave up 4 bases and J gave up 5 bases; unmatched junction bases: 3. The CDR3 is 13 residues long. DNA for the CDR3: TGTGCCAGCAGCGGACAGGGGACCGAGACCCAGTACTTC. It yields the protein CASSGQGTETQYF.

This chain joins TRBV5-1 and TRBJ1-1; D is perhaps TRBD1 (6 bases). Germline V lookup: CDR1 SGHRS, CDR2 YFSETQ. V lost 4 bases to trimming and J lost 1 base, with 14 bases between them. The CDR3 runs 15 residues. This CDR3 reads CASSERTARNTEAFF. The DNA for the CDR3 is TGCGCCAGCAGCGAACGGACAGCCAGGAACACTGAAGCTTTCTTT.

DNA for the CDR3: TGTGCCAGCAGGGGACAGGGTACCACCGGGGAGCTGTTTTTT. Protein sequence: CASRGQGTTGELFF. This chain joins TRBV2 and TRBJ2-2; TRBD1 aligns across 9 bases. CDR1 and CDR2 (germline): SNHLY, FYNNEI. With 6 bases clipped from V and 4 bases from J, the junction kept 3 bases outside the gene matches. The CDR3 consists of 14 residues.

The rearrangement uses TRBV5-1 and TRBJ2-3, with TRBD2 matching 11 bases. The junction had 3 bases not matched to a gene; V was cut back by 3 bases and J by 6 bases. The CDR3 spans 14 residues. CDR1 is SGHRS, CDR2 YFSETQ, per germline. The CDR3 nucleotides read TGCGCCAGCAGCTCGGGGACTAGCGGTGATACGCAGTATTTT. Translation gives CASSSGTSGDTQYF.

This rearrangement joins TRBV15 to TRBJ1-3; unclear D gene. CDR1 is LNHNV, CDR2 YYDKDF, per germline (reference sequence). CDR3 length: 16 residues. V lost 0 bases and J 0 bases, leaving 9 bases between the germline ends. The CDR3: CATSRDRGGSGNTIYF. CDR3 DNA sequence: TGTGCCACCAGCAGAGATCGTGGAGGCTCTGGAAACACCATATATTTT.

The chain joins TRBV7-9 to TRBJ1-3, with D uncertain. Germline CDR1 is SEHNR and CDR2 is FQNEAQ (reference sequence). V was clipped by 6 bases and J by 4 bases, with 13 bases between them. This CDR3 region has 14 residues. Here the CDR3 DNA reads TGTGCCAGCAGACCACGATATGGCGGAAACACCATATATTTT. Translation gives CASRPRYGGNTIYF.

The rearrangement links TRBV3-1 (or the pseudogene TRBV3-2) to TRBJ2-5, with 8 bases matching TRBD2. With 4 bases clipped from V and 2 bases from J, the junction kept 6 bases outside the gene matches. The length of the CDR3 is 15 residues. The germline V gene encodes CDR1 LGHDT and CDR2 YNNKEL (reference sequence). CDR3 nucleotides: TGTGCCAGCAGCCTTTCGGCTAGCGGGCAAGAGACCCAGTACTTC. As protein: CASSLSASGQETQYF.

The CDR3 is CASSRGKGDKGYTF. The CDR3 DNA follows: TGTGCCAGCAGCCGAGGCAAGGGGGATAAGGGCTACACCTTC. The J gene is TRBJ1-2, the V gene TRBV7-9; a possible D gene is TRBD1 (6 bases). V lost 5 bases to trimming and J lost 8 bases, with 18 bases between them. CDR1 and CDR2 from the germline V gene are SEHNR and FQNEAQ (reference sequence). The CDR3 has 14 residues.

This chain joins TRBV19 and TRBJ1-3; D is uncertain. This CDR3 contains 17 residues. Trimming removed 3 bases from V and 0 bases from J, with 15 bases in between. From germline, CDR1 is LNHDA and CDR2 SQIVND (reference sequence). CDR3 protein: CASSIFPGRNSGNTIYF. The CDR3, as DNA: TGTGCCAGTAGTATTTTTCCTGGCAGAAACTCTGGAAACACCATATATTTT.

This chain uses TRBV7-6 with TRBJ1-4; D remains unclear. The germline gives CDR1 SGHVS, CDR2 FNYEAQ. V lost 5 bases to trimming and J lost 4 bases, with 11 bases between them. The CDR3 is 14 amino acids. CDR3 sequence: CASSLSGYNEKLFF. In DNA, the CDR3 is TGTGCCAGCAGCCTATCGGGATATAATGAAAAACTGTTTTTT.

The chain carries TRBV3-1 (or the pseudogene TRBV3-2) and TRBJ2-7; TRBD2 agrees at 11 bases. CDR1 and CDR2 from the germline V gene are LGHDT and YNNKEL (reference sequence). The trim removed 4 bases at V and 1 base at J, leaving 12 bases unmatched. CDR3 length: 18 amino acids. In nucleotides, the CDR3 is TGTGCCAGCAGCCCCATTGGATCCGGGACTAGCGGTTCCTACGAGCAGTACTTC. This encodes CASSPIGSGTSGSYEQYF.

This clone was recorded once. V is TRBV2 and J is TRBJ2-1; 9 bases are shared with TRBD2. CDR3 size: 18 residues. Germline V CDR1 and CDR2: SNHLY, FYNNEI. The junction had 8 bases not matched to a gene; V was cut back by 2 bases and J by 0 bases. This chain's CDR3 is CASSESGLAGLSYNEQFF. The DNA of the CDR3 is TGTGCCAGCAGTGAATCTGGCCTAGCGGGACTCTCCTACAATGAGCAGTTCTTC. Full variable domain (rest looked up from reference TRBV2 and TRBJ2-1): EPEVTQTPSHQVTQMGQEVILRCVPISNHLYFYWYRQILGQKVEFLVSFYNNEISEKSEIFDDQFSVERPDGSNFTLKIRSTKLEDSAMYFCASSESGLAGLSYNEQFFGPGTRLTVL.

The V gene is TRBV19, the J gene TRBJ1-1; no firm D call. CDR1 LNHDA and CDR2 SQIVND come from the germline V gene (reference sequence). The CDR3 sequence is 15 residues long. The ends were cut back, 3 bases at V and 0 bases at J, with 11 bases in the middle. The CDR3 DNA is TGTGCCAGTAGTATCAGGCAGAGTATGAACACTGAAGCTTTCTTT. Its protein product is CASSIRQSMNTEAFF.

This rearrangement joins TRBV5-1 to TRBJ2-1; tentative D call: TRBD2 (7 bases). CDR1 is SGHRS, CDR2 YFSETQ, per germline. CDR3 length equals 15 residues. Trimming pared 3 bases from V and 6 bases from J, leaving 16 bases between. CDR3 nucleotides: TGCGCCAGCAGCTCCTCGGGGGGCGGAGTCAATGAGCAGTTCTTC. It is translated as CASSSSGGGVNEQFF.